What follows is one TCR beta chain and its context. The sample comes from a study of blood T cell repertoires in COVID-19. Methods used by the authors: From reference gene primer amplification, estimates of nucleated cell counts were derived. The table came from immunoSEQ multiplex PCR; TCRdb's copy has only in-frame clones and leaves some out. V and J calls and clone size are those listed in that table; D and trimming were worked out from the DNA. The sample shows around 160,000 clones, approximately 88% of them seen only once. The CDR3 loop spans 15 amino acids. Germline loops: CDR1 MNHEY, CDR2 SVGAGI. V trimming: 6 bases; J trimming: 9 bases; junction bases outside the gene matches: 11. Recruits, aged about 18 to 100 years, lived in around 24 US areas. Participants were placed into cohorts based on the clinical history they reported.

This TCR was recovered from a woman aged 25-40 years with acute COVID-19. V gene TRBV6-5 combines with J gene TRBJ1-6; 7 bases map to TRBD1. Sequenced: PBMCs or T cells enriched from blood (not recorded which). DNA for the CDR3: TGTGCCAGCAGCCGGGACAGTTCACTTGGTTCACCCCTCCACTTT. It specifies CASSRDSSLGSPLHF.